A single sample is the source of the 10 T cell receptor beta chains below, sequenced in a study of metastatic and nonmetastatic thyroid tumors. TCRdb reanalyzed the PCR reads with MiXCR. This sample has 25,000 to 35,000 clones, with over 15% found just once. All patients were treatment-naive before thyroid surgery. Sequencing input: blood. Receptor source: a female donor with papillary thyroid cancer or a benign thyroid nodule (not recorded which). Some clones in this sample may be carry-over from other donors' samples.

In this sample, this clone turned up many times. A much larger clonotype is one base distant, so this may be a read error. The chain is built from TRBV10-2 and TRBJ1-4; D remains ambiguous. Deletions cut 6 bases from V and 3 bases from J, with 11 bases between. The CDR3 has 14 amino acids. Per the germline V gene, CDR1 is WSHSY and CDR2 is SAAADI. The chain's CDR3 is CASRADRANEKLFF. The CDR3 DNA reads TGCGCCAGCAGAGCAGACCGCGCTAATGAAAAACTGTTTTTT.

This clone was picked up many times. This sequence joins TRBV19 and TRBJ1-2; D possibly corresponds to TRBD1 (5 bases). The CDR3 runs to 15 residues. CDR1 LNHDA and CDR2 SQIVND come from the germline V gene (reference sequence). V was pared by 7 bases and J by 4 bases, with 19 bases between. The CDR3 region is CASIFRAGSSYGYTF. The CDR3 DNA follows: TGTGCCAGTATCTTCAGGGCCGGATCGTCCTATGGCTACACCTTC. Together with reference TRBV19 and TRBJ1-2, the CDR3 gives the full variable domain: DGGITQSPKYLFRKEGQNVTLSCEQNLNHDAMYWYRQDPGQGLRLIYYSQIVNDFQKGDIAEGYSVSREKKESFPLTVTSAQKNPTAFYLCASIFRAGSSYGYTFGSGTRLTVV.

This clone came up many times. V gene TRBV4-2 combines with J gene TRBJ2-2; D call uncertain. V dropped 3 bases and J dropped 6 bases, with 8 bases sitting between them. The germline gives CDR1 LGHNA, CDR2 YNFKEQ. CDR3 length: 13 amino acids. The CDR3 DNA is TGTGCCAGCAGCCAGGGAAATGCCGGGGAGCTGTTTTTT. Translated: CASSQGNAGELFF.

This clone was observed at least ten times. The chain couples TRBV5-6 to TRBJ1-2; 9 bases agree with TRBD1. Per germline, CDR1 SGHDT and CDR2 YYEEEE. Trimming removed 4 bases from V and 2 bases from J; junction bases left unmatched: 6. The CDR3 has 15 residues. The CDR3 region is CASSRGDRENYGYTF. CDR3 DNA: TGTGCCAGCAGCCGGGGGGACAGGGAAAACTATGGCTACACCTTC.

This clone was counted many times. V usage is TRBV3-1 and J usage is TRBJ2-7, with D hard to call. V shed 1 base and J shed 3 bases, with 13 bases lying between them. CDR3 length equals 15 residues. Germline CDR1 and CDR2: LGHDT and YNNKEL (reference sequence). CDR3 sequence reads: CASSQGVRFDYEQYF. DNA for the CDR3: TGTGCCAGCAGCCAAGGAGTCAGATTCGACTACGAGCAGTACTTC.

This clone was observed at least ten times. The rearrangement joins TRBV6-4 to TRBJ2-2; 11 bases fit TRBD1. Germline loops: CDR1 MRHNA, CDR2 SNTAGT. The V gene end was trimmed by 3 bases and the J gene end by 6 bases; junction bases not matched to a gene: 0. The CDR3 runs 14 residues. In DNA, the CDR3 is TGTGCCAGCAGTGAGGGACAGGGGGCCGGGGAGCTGTTTTTT. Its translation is CASSEGQGAGELFF.

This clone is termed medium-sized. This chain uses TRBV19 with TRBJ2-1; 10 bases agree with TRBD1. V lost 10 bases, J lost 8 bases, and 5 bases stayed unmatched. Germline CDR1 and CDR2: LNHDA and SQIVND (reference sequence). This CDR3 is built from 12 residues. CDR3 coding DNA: TGTGCCACCCGGGACAGGGGCGATGAGCAGTTCTTC. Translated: CATRDRGDEQFF.

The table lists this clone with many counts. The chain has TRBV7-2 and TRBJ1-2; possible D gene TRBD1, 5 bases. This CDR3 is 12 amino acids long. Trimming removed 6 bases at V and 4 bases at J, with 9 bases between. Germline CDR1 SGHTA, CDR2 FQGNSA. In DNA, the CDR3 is TGTGCCAGCAGGAGACAGCCCTATGGCTACACCTTC. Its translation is CASRRQPYGYTF.

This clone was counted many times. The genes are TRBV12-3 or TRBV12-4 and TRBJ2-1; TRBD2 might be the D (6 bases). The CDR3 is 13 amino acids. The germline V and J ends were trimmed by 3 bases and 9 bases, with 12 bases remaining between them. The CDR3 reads CASSFTGAGEQFF. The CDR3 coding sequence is TGTGCCAGCAGTTTCACCGGAGCGGGTGAGCAGTTCTTC.

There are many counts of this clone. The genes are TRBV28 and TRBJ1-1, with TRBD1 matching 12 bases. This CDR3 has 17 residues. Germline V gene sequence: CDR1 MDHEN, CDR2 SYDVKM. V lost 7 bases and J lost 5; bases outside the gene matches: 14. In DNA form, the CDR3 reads TGTGCCAGCATGAAGTCCGGGACAGGGGGCCGGGAGACTGAAGCTTTCTTT. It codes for CASMKSGTGGRETEAFF.